These 31 T cell receptor beta chains originate from one sample sequenced in a study of shared clonotypes between healthy human individuals. Profiled with immunoSEQ multiplex PCR; TCRdb holds only in-frame clones, not every one. The sample lists 950,000 to 1,100,000 clones; around 75% were seen once. The sequencing input was memory CD4+ T cells sorted from blood. Subset: CD45RA-negative fraction. The receptors originated from a young man in good health.

CDR3 in amino acids: CASSRFRGETQYF. The CDR3 DNA is TGTGCCAGTAGTAGGTTCAGGGGGGAGACCCAGTACTTC. The chain combines TRBV19 with TRBJ2-5, with 7 bases fitting TRBD1. V trimming: 4 bases; J trimming: 5 bases; junction bases outside the gene matches: 4. The CDR3 extends over 13 amino acids. The germline gives CDR1 LNHDA, CDR2 SQIVND (reference sequence). Full variable domain (missing parts from reference TRBV19 and TRBJ2-5): DGGITQSPKYLFRKEGQNVTLSCEQNLNHDAMYWYRQDPGQGLRLIYYSQIVNDFQKGDIAEGYSVSREKKESFPLTVTSAQKNPTAFYLCASSRFRGETQYFGPGTRLLVL.

This clone was seen a single time. The chain joins TRBV19 to TRBJ2-1; 10 bases line up with TRBD2. The CDR3 extends over 15 amino acids. Germline V gene sequence: CDR1 LNHDA, CDR2 SQIVND (reference sequence). J gave up 7 bases and V 3 bases, and 6 bases lay outside the gene matches. CDR3 protein: CASSIPSGGKNEQFF. The CDR3 DNA follows: TGTGCCAGTAGTATCCCTAGCGGGGGCAAGAATGAGCAGTTCTTC. Filled out from reference TRBV19 and TRBJ2-1, the complete variable domain reads DGGITQSPKYLFRKEGQNVTLSCEQNLNHDAMYWYRQDPGQGLRLIYYSQIVNDFQKGDIAEGYSVSREKKESFPLTVTSAQKNPTAFYLCASSIPSGGKNEQFFGPGTRLTVL.

The V call is TRBV9, the J call TRBJ2-1; TRBD1 matches 11 bases. J gave up 4 bases and V 1 base, and 1 base lay outside the gene matches. This CDR3 has 15 residues. Germline V gene lookup returns CDR1 SGDLS and CDR2 YYNGEE. For the CDR3, the DNA is TGTGCCAGCAGCGTACGGGACAGGGGGTACAATGAGCAGTTCTTC. Translation gives CASSVRDRGYNEQFF.

The chain uses TRBV2 and TRBJ2-7; D is possibly TRBD1 or TRBD2 (5 bases each). The CDR3 has 13 amino acids. Germline V gives CDR1 SNHLY, CDR2 FYNNEI. V lost 7 bases and J 4 bases, leaving 14 bases between the germline ends. The CDR3 is CASKKRGAYEQYF. In DNA form, the CDR3 reads TGTGCCAGCAAAAAGAGAGGGGCGTACGAGCAGTACTTC.

The genes are TRBV28 and TRBJ2-7; 7 bases match TRBD2. V dropped 7 bases and J dropped 7; count of bases not matched to a gene: 10. The CDR3 is 13 amino acids. CDR1 and CDR2 (germline): MDHEN, SYDVKM. CDR3 nucleotide sequence: TGTGCCAGCACCAGAGGCGGGGGTCGGGAGCAGTACTTC. Translating it yields CASTRGGGREQYF.

This chain joins TRBV7-2 and TRBJ2-7; D assignment may be TRBD1 or TRBD2 (5 bases each). The ends were cut back, 2 bases at V and 4 bases at J, with 9 bases in the middle. CDR3 length equals 13 residues. Germline values: CDR1 SGHTA, CDR2 FQGNSA. The CDR3 DNA follows: TGTGCCAGCAGCTTATCGGGGCGGTACGAGCAGTACTTC. As protein: CASSLSGRYEQYF.

The chain is built from TRBV2 and TRBJ2-7; D might be TRBD1 (6 bases). Trimming stripped 2 bases from V and 4 bases from J, with 21 bases between. This CDR3 is 17 amino acids long. Germline assignment: CDR1 SNHLY and CDR2 FYNNEI. CDR3 sequence (DNA): TGTGCCAGCAGTGAATCTACTTGGGGCAGGGGATCTTACGAGCAGTACTTC. It translates to CASSESTWGRGSYEQYF.

V is TRBV2 and J is TRBJ2-3; 10 bases fit TRBD2. Germline CDR1 is SNHLY and CDR2 is FYNNEI. The V segment lost 6 bases and the J segment 4 bases; nucleotides outside the gene matches: 7. This CDR3 spans 15 amino acids. CDR3 DNA: TGTGCCAGCAGACCAAGCGGGGGGGCCGCAGATACGCAGTATTTT. Translation: CASRPSGGAADTQYF.

The rearrangement links TRBV21-1 to TRBJ2-7; the table names TRBD2, a call not compared with the DNA. TRBV21-1 constitutes a pseudogene. The CDR3 loop spans 12 amino acids. In DNA form, the CDR3 reads TGTGCCAGCAGCAATGAGGGCTACGAGCAGTACTTC. Its protein is CASSNEGYEQYF.

This rearrangement joins TRBV19 to TRBJ1-4, with D tentatively TRBD1 (6 bases). Trimming stripped 7 bases from V and 8 bases from J, with 17 bases between. Looked up from germline, CDR1 is LNHDA and CDR2 is SQIVND (reference sequence). The CDR3 covers 14 residues. Here the CDR3 DNA reads TGTGCCAGTAACAGGGCAGCGATGGGCGAAAAACTGTTTTTT. Protein product: CASNRAAMGEKLFF.

The CDR3 region has the DNA TGTGCCAGTAGTATTGTAGGGGTCGTGAATTCACCCCTCCACTTT. It yields the protein CASSIVGVVNSPLHF. The chain has TRBV19 and TRBJ1-6; the D gene is possibly TRBD1 (5 bases). CDR3 length equals 15 residues. The germline CDR1 and CDR2 sequences are LNHDA and SQIVND (reference sequence). The V end lost 3 bases, the J end lost 7 bases, and 13 bases lay between the germline ends.

The chain joins TRBV6-5 to TRBJ1-3, with TRBD1 matching 7 bases. Germline V gives CDR1 MNHEY, CDR2 SVGAGI. There are 16 residues in the CDR3. V was clipped by 4 bases and J by 5 bases; unmatched bases: 11. The CDR3 reads CASSLSILQGRNTIYF. The CDR3 coding sequence is TGTGCCAGCAGTTTATCAATATTACAGGGGCGAAACACCATATATTTT.

The V and J genes are TRBV4-2 and TRBJ1-4; TRBD1 matches at 11 bases. V shed 4 bases and J 7 bases; nucleotides not matched to a gene: 5. There are 15 residues in the CDR3. The germline CDR1 and CDR2 sequences are LGHNA and YNFKEQ. The CDR3 reads CASSPEGQGAEKLFF. CDR3 in DNA: TGTGCCAGCAGCCCAGAAGGACAGGGGGCTGAAAAACTGTTTTTT.

This rearrangement joins TRBV5-1 to TRBJ2-1, with 9 nucleotides matching TRBD2. V was clipped by 3 bases and J by 9 bases; unmatched bases: 13. This CDR3 contains 16 residues. CDR1 is SGHRS, CDR2 YFSETQ, per germline. The CDR3 loop reads CASSSKVAGVSIEQFF. The CDR3 DNA is TGCGCCAGCAGCTCGAAGGTAGCGGGAGTTTCGATTGAGCAGTTCTTC.

The chain couples TRBV18 to TRBJ2-5; D is tentatively TRBD1 or TRBD2 (6 bases each). V dropped 2 bases and J dropped 2 bases, with 15 bases sitting between them. In germline, CDR1 is KGHSH, CDR2 LQKENI. CDR3 size: 16 residues. The CDR3 DNA follows: TGTGCCAGCTCACCATGGGGGCAGGGGACTCAAGAGACCCAGTACTTC. This sequence encodes CASSPWGQGTQETQYF.

J is TRBJ1-1 and V is TRBV30, with 9 bases matching TRBD1. Looked up from germline, CDR1 is GTSNPN and CDR2 is SVGIG (reference sequence). Trimming cost V 0 bases and J 4 bases; bases outside gene matches: 12. The CDR3 consists of 17 residues. The CDR3 here is CAWSVSGTGLISTEAFF. CDR3 in DNA: TGTGCCTGGAGTGTCTCCGGGACAGGGTTAATAAGCACTGAAGCTTTCTTT.

V usage is TRBV7-2 and J usage is TRBJ1-1; TRBD1 is a possible D gene (6 bases). Trimming removed 5 bases from V and 2 bases from J, with 12 bases in between. The germline V gene has CDR1 SGHTA and CDR2 FQGNSA. CDR3 length equals 14 residues. In nucleotides, the CDR3 is TGTGCCAGCAGCACAAGGGGGAAAAACACTGAAGCTTTCTTT. Encoded protein: CASSTRGKNTEAFF.

V usage is TRBV5-1 and J usage is TRBJ1-1; D is ambiguous. The germline V and J ends were trimmed by 7 bases and 1 base, with 8 bases remaining between them. Per the germline V gene, CDR1 is SGHRS and CDR2 is YFSETQ. The CDR3 is 12 amino acids. The CDR3 DNA follows: TGCGCCAGCTCGACGGAGAACACTGAAGCTTTCTTT. This sequence encodes CASSTENTEAFF.

This sequence joins TRBV7-9 and TRBJ2-2; D ambiguous. V lost 3 bases to trimming and J lost 7 bases, with 9 bases between them. Germline values: CDR1 SEHNR, CDR2 FQNEAQ (reference sequence). The CDR3 is made up of 13 amino acids. CDR3: CASSFTVDGELFF. The CDR3 DNA follows: TGTGCCAGCAGCTTCACGGTGGACGGGGAGCTGTTTTTT.

In its sample, this clone was seen a few times. The chain carries TRBV6-9 and TRBJ1-2, with D unclear. This CDR3 is built from 13 residues. Deletions cut 11 bases from V and 3 bases from J, with 16 bases between. Germline CDR1 is MNHGY and CDR2 is SVAAGI. The CDR3 loop reads CAHDFPRDYGYTF. CDR3 nucleotide sequence: TGTGCCCACGATTTTCCGCGGGACTATGGCTACACCTTC.

Comment on this clone: Given a much more abundant clone one base away, this may be a read error. The chain uses TRBV7-6 and TRBJ1-3; 10 bases agree with TRBD1. V gave up 1 base and J gave up 0 bases; unmatched junction bases: 0. This CDR3 spans 16 amino acids. The germline gives CDR1 SGHVS, CDR2 FNYEAQ. CDR3 bases: TGTGCCAGCAGCTTAGGGGACAGGGGCTCTGGAAACACCATATATTTT. Its protein is CASSLGDRGSGNTIYF.

This clone was counted between two and nine times. The chain carries TRBV5-6 and TRBJ2-4; TRBD2 agrees at 10 bases. This CDR3 region has 15 residues. The germline V gene has CDR1 SGHDT and CDR2 YYEEEE. Trimming removed 0 bases from V and 7 bases from J; junction bases left unmatched: 4. CDR3 sequence: CASSLAQAGGNIQYF. The CDR3 DNA reads as TGTGCCAGCAGCTTGGCCCAAGCGGGAGGGAACATTCAGTACTTC.

The chain is built from TRBV12-5 and TRBJ2-3; possible D gene TRBD1, 6 bases. Germline V gene sequence: CDR1 LGHNT, CDR2 FRNRAP. The CDR3 is made up of 14 amino acids. V was trimmed by 6 bases and J by 7 bases, leaving 17 bases between them. The CDR3 region has the DNA TGTGCTAGTGGAAGTGGACAGCCTCCCTATACGCAGTATTTT. Translating gives CASGSGQPPYTQYF.

The rearrangement joins TRBV5-6 to TRBJ1-3, with D hard to call. This CDR3 contains 15 residues. The V end was cut by 1 base, the J end by 0 bases, with 8 bases between. Germline V gives CDR1 SGHDT, CDR2 YYEEEE. The DNA of the CDR3 is TGTGCCAGCAGCTTGTTTGATTTCTCTGGAAACACCATATATTTT. This codes for CASSLFDFSGNTIYF.

The chain recombines TRBV7-2 with TRBJ2-7; 9 bases line up with TRBD1. Germline assignment: CDR1 SGHTA and CDR2 FQGNSA. J was trimmed by 3 bases and V by 4 bases; bases with no gene match: 7. The CDR3 is made up of 15 amino acids. Here the CDR3 reads CASSSAGQGLYEQYF. CDR3 in DNA: TGTGCCAGCAGCTCGGCGGGACAGGGTCTCTACGAGCAGTACTTC.

In its sample, this clone was seen a few times. The rearrangement links TRBV28 to TRBJ1-1; D ambiguous. CDR1 and CDR2 (germline): MDHEN, SYDVKM. Trimming removed 1 base at V and 3 bases at J, with 6 bases between. This CDR3 is 13 amino acids long. The CDR3 here is CASSLFRYTEAFF. The CDR3 nucleotides are TGTGCCAGCAGTTTATTTCGGTACACTGAAGCTTTCTTT.

The V and J genes are TRBV30 and TRBJ2-1, with 7 bases lining up with TRBD1. The CDR3 is 13 residues long. The germline gives CDR1 GTSNPN, CDR2 SVGIG (reference sequence). V dropped 5 bases and J dropped 8; count of bases not matched to a gene: 9. CDR3 DNA sequence: TGTGCCTGGGACCGACAGGGTGTCGATGAGCAGTTCTTC. This sequence encodes CAWDRQGVDEQFF. Full variable domain (outside the CDR3, taken from reference TRBV30 and TRBJ2-1): SQTIHQWPATLVQPVGSPLSLECTVEGTSNPNLYWYRQAAGRGLQLLFYSVGIGQISSEVPQNLSASRPQDRQFILSSKKLLLSDSGFYLCAWDRQGVDEQFFGPGTRLTVL.

This sequence joins TRBV6-5 and TRBJ2-7; maybe TRBD1 (6 bases). V was pared by 5 bases and J by 6 bases, with 8 bases between. The CDR3 is 11 residues long. Germline values: CDR1 MNHEY, CDR2 SVGAGI. CDR3 amino acids: CASSDRSEQYF. The CDR3 nucleotides are TGTGCCAGCAGTGACAGGAGCGAGCAGTACTTC.

This clone was observed a few times. The genes are TRBV25-1 and TRBJ1-6; D may be TRBD1 (5 bases). CDR1 and CDR2 from the germline V gene are MGHDK and SYGVNS. Trimming left V 7 bases short and J 6 bases short, with 16 bases between. The CDR3 contains 15 residues. For the CDR3, the DNA is TGTGCCAGCAACCGGGATGACAGCCGTAATTCACCCCTCCACTTT. As protein: CASNRDDSRNSPLHF.

The chain recombines TRBV11-2 with TRBJ2-5; D uncertain. Trimming pared 1 base from V and 5 bases from J, leaving 11 bases between. Germline-derived CDR1 and CDR2 are SGHAT and FQNNGV. The CDR3 is made up of 14 amino acids. DNA of the CDR3: TGTGCCAGCAGCTTAGGGCGGTTTCCGGAGACCCAGTACTTC. This codes for CASSLGRFPETQYF.

The genes are TRBV18 and TRBJ1-1, with D hard to call. Germline CDR1 reads KGHSH; CDR2 reads LQKENI. This CDR3 has 12 residues. V was cut by 1 base and J by 7 bases, with 7 bases left in between. CDR3 sequence reads: CASSPQGLEAFF. The CDR3 nucleotides read TGTGCCAGCTCACCACAGGGTCTTGAAGCTTTCTTT. The complete variable domain, with remaining parts taken from reference TRBV18 and TRBJ1-1, reads NAGVMQNPRHLVRRRGQEARLRCSPMKGHSHVYWYRQLPEEGLKFMVYLQKENIIDESGMPKERFSAEFPKEGPSILRIQQVVRGDSAAYFCASSPQGLEAFFGQGTRLTVV.